This paragraph reports one TCR beta chain. Its antigen is currently unknown. Each CDR3 protein gets one entry after TCRdb re-called the reads with MiXCR. This sample has 75,000 to 100,000 distinct CDR3 sequences, with 45% to 50% found just once. From germline, CDR1 is SGHVS and CDR2 FNYEAQ. CDR3 length equals 14 residues. Trimming took off 5 bases at V and 2 bases at J, with 12 bases between the two ends. These data originate in a study of T cell repertoires in cytomegalovirus infection. Study context: In the study, CMV epitopes included recently identified HLA-C-restricted and well-studied HLA-B-restricted ones. It was the public TCR beta signatures that indicated both CMV infection and matching HLA type.

General observations from the study: Dominating the ex vivo response were TCR beta clonotypes that were CMV-specific and HLA-C-restricted. Accumulated public TCR beta family frequency recognized individuals carrying CMV together with the relevant HLA.

The receptor was derived from a human donor in good health (CMV status not recorded). Some clones in this sample may be carry-over from other donors' samples. The sample here was CD8+ T cells from cultured PBMCs, taken from culture after CMV antigen stimulation. The rearrangement links TRBV7-6 to TRBJ1-1; D is perhaps TRBD1 (5 bases). The DNA of the CDR3 is TGTGCCAGCAGCAGCCGGGACCTTAACACTGAAGCTTTCTTT. Translating it yields CASSSRDLNTEAFF.